The clone carrying this T cell receptor (beta chain) came up once. Its antigen is as yet unknown. Donors showed nominal health when sampled, although they likely had unrecorded immune exposures. Vbeta (60) and Jbeta (13) primers were used in the PCR. The assay was immunoSEQ multiplex PCR, and TCRdb's table has in-frame clones only and misses some. This sample has 100,000 to 150,000 clones, with roughly 80% found just once. This record belongs to a study of cytomegalovirus exposure and HLA in healthy donors. Study as a whole: Approximately 180 million T cells yielded approximately 100 million unique TCR beta sequences, as an earlier analysis found. Whole-study findings and limits: In vitro, three CMV-associated chains proved specific for CMV antigens.

This CDR3 contains 13 residues. Germline V gives CDR1 SNHLY, CDR2 FYNNEI. Trimming took off 1 base at V and 4 bases at J, with 7 bases between the two ends. Sequencing was done on a sample of PBMCs. V and J are TRBV2 and TRBJ1-2; D is ambiguous. The receptor was isolated from a man in his thirties or forties in good health and CMV-seropositive. As DNA, the CDR3 is TGTGCCAGCAGTGAAGGCGGGAGCTATGGCTACACCTTC. As protein: CASSEGGSYGYTF.